These 5 T cell receptor beta chains share one sample of origin, sequenced in a study of CD8 T cells in ankylosing spondylitis. TCRdb ran MiXCR on the 5' RACE reads and lists one entry per CDR3 protein. The sample comprises under 300,000 distinct CDR3 sequences, around 11% of which are singletons, and less than 7% rests with the top ten. Source material: blood, either unsorted or a sorted T cell fraction (not recorded which). These receptors all come from a male donor with ankylosing spondylitis or in good health (not recorded which).

The chain recombines TRBV5-1 with TRBJ2-5; D perhaps matches TRBD2 (6 bases). The ends were cut back, 2 bases at V and 5 bases at J, with 16 bases in the middle. The CDR3 runs 15 residues. Germline V gene data show CDR1 as SGHRS and CDR2 as YFSETQ. In DNA, the CDR3 is TGCGCCAGCAGCTTTGGCACTAGCATCAGGGAGACCCAGTACTTC. Translation: CASSFGTSIRETQYF.

The rearrangement links TRBV28 to TRBJ2-1; no clear D. The CDR3 runs to 16 residues. The germline V gene encodes CDR1 MDHEN and CDR2 SYDVKM. V lost 1 base and J lost 4, with 14 bases in between. The CDR3 spells CASSLLVGRTYNEQFF. In nucleotides, the CDR3 is TGTGCCAGCAGTTTATTGGTAGGGCGAACTTACAATGAGCAGTTCTTC.

This clonotype has more than one count but fewer than ten. V gene TRBV28 combines with J gene TRBJ2-2; D gene unclear. Trimming cost V 8 bases and J 4 bases, with 8 bases left between them. Germline-derived CDR1 and CDR2 are MDHEN and SYDVKM. The length of the CDR3 is 12 residues. CDR3 coding DNA: TGTGCCAGCGCTCTTTTCACCGGGGAGCTGTTTTTT. This gives the protein CASALFTGELFF. The full variable domain, completed using reference TRBV28 and TRBJ2-2, is DVKVTQSSRYLVKRTGEKVFLECVQDMDHENMFWYRQDPGLGLRLIYFSYDVKMKEKGDIPEGYSVSREKKERFSLILESASTNQTSMYLCASALFTGELFFGEGSRLTVL.

The V call is TRBV12-3 or TRBV12-4, the J call TRBJ2-5, with unresolved D. The CDR3 sequence is 12 residues long. V was clipped by 3 bases and J by 5 bases, with 7 bases between them. The CDR3 region has the DNA TGTGCCAGCAGTTTCGCACGGGAGACCCAGTACTTC. Its protein product is CASSFARETQYF.

This clonotype was seen repeatedly, ten times or more. The rearrangement joins TRBV18 to TRBJ2-1, with D unresolved. Trimming took off 0 bases at V and 3 bases at J, with 15 bases between the two ends. The germline gives CDR1 KGHSH, CDR2 LQKENI. The CDR3 consists of 17 residues. CDR3 coding DNA: TGTGCCAGCTCACCACCCATGGGCGGTCGAGACTACAATGAGCAGTTCTTC. Protein product: CASSPPMGGRDYNEQFF.